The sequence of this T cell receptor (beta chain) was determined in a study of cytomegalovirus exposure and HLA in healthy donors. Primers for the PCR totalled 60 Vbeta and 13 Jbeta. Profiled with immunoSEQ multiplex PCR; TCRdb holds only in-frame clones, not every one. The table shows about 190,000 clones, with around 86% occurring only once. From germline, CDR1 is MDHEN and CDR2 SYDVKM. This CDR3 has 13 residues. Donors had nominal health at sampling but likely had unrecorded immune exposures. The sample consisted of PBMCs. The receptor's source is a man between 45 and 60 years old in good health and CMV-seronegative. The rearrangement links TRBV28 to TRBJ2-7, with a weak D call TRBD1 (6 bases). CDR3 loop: CSARQASHYEQYF. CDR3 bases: TGTTCCGCACGACAGGCCTCCCACTACGAGCAGTACTTC.